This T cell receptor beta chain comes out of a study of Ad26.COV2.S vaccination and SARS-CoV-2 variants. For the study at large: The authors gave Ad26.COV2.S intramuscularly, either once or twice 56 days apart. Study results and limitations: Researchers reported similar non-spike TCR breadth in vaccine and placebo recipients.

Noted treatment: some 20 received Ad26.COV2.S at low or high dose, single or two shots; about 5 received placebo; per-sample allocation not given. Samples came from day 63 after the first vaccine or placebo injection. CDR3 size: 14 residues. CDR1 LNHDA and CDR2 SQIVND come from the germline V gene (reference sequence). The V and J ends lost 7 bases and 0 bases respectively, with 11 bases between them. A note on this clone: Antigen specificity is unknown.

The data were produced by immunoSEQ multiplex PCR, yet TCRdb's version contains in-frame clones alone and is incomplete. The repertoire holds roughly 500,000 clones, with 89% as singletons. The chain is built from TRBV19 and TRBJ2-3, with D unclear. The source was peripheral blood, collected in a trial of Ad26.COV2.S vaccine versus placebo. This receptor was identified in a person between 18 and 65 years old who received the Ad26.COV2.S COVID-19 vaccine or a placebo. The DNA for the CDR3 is TGTGCCAGTAAGGTGGCAGGTAGCACAGATACGCAGTATTTT. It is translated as CASKVAGSTDTQYF.